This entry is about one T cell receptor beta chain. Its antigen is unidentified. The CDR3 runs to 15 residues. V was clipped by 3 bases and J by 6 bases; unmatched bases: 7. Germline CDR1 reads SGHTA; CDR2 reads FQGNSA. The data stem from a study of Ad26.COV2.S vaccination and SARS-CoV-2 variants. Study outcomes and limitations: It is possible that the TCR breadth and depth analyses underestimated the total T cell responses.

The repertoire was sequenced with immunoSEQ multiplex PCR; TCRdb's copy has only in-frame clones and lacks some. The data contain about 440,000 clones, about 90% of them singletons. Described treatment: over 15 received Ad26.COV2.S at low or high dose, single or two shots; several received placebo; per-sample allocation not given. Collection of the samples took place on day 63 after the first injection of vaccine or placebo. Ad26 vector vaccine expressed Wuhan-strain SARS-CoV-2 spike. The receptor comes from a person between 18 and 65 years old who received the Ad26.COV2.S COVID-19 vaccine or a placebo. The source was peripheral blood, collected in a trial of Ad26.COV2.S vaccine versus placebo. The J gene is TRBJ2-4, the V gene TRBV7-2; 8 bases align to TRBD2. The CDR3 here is CASSLKSGSRNIQYF. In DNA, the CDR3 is TGTGCCAGCAGCTTGAAGAGCGGGAGCAGAAACATTCAGTACTTC.